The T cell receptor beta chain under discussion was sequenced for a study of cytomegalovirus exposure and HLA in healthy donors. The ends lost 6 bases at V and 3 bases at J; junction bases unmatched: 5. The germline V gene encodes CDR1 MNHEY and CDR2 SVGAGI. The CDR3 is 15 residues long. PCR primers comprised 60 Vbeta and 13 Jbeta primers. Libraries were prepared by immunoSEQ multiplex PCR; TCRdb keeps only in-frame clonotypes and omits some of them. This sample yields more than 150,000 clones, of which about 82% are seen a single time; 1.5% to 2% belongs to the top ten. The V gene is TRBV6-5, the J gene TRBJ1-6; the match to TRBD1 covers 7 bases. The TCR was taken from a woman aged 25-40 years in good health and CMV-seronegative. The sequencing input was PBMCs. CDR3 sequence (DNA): TGTGCCAGCAGGTCCCGGGACAGCTATAATTCACCCCTCCACTTT. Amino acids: CASRSRDSYNSPLHF.